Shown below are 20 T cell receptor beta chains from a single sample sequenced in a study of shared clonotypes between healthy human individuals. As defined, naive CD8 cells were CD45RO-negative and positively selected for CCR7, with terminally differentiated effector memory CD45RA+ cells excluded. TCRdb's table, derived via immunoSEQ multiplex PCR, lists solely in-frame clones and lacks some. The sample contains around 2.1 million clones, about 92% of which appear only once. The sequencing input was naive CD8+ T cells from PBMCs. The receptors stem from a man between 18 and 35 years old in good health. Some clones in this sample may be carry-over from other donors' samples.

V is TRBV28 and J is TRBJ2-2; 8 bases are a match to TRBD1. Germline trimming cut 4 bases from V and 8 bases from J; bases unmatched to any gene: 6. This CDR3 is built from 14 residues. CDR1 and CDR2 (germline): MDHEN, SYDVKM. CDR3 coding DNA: TGTGCCAGCAGTTGGACAGGGTGGGTGGGGGAGCTGTTTTTT. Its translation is CASSWTGWVGELFF.

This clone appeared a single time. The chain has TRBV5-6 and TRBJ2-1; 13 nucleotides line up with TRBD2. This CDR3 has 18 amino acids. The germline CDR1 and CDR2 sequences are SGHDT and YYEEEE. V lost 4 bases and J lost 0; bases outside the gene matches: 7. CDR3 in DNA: TGTGCCAGCAGCCCACTAGGACTAGCGGGAGACTCCTACAATGAGCAGTTCTTC. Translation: CASSPLGLAGDSYNEQFF.

The CDR3 nucleotides are TGTGCCATCAGTGGGCCCGTCAGTAGCGGGAGCTACGAGCAGTACTTC. The encoded protein is CAISGPVSSGSYEQYF. The chain has TRBV10-3 and TRBJ2-7; 9 bases agree with TRBD2. The CDR3 covers 16 residues. Germline CDR1 ENHRY, CDR2 SYGVKD. The V gene end was trimmed by 4 bases and the J gene end by 3 bases; junction bases not matched to a gene: 10.

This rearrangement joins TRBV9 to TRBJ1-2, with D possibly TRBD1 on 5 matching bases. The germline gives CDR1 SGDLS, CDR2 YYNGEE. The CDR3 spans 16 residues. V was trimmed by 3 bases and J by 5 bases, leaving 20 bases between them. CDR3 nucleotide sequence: TGTGCCAGCAGCGGGGCCACAGGCGAAAGCGAGTATGGCTACACCTTC. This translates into CASSGATGESEYGYTF.

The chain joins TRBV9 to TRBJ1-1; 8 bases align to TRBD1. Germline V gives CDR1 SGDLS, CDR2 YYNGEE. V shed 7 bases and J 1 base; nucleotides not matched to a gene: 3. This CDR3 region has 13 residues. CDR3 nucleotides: TGTGCCAGCGCGGGGACAGGGAACACTGAAGCTTTCTTT. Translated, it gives CASAGTGNTEAFF.

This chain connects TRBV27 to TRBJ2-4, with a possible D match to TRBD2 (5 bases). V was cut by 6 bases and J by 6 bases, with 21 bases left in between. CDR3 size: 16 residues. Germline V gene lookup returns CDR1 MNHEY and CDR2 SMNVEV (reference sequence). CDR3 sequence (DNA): TGTGCCAGCAGCCGACCCCCCGGGCCGGCGGGAAACATTCAGTACTTC. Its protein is CASSRPPGPAGNIQYF.

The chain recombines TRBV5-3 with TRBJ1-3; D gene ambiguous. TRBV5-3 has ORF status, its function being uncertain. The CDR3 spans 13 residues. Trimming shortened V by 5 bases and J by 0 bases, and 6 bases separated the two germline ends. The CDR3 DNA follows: TGTGCCAGAAGTCCAGTCTCTGGAAACACCATATATTTT. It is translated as CARSPVSGNTIYF.

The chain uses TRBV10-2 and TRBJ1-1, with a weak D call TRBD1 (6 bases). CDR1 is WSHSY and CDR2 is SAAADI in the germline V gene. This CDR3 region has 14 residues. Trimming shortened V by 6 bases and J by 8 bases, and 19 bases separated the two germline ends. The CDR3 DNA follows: TGCGCCAGCAGCCCGGGGGCGGGGGGTAGGGAAGCTTTCTTT. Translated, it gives CASSPGAGGREAFF.

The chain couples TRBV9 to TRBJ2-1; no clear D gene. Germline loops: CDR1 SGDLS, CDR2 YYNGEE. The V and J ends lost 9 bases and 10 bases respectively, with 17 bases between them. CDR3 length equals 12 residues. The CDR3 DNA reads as TGTGCCACCTCGCCCTTCATAGGGGAGCAGTTCTTC. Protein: CATSPFIGEQFF.

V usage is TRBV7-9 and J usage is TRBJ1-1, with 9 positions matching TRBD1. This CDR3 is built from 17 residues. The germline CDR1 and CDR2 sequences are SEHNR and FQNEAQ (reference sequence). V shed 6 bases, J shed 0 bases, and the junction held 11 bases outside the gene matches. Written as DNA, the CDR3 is TGTGCCAGCAGAGGTAGGGACAGGGCCCCCATGAACACTGAAGCTTTCTTT. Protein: CASRGRDRAPMNTEAFF.

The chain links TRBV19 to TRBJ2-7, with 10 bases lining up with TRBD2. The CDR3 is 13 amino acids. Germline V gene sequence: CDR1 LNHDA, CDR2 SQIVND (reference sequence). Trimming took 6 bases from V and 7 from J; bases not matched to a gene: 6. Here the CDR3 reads CASSLAGVREQYF. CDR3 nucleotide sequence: TGTGCCAGTAGCCTAGCGGGAGTTAGAGAGCAGTACTTC.

The CDR3 reads CASSFLPGDTF. CDR3 bases: TGTGCCAGCAGTTTTCTCCCTGGGGACACCTTC. The genes are TRBV27 and TRBJ1-2; D is ambiguous. Per germline, CDR1 MNHEY and CDR2 SMNVEV (reference sequence). This CDR3 contains 11 residues. With 3 bases removed from V and 12 bases from J, the gap between germline ends came to 11 bases.

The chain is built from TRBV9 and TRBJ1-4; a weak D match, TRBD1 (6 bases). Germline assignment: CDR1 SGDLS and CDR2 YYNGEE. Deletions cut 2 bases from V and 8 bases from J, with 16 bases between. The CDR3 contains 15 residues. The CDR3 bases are TGTGCCAGCAGCGTGACATCAGGGGCTTTCGAAAAACTGTTTTTT. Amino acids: CASSVTSGAFEKLFF.

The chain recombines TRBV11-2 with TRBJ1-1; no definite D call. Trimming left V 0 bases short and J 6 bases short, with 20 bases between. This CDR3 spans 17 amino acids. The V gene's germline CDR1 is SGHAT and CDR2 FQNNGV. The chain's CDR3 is CASSLDRETMAGSEAFF. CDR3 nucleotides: TGTGCCAGCAGCTTAGATCGCGAGACAATGGCTGGGTCTGAAGCTTTCTTT.

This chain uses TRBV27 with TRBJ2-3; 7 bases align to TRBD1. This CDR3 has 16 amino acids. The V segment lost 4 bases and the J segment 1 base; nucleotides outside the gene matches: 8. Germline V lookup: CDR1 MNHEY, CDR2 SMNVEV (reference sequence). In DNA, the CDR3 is TGTGCCAGCAGTTCCAAACAGGGGTGGGGCACAGATACGCAGTATTTT. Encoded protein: CASSSKQGWGTDTQYF.

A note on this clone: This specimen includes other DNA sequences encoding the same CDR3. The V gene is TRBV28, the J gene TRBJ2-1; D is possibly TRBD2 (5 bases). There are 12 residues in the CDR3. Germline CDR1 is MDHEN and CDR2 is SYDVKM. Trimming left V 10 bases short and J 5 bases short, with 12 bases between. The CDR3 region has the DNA TGTGCCACCGGTCCGGGAAACAATGAGCAGTTCTTC. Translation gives CATGPGNNEQFF.

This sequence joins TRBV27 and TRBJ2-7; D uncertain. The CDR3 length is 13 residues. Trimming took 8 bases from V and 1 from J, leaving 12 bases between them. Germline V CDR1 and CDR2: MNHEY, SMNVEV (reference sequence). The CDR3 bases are TGTGCCAGCCAACGCCCCAGATCCTACGAGCAGTACTTC. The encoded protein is CASQRPRSYEQYF.

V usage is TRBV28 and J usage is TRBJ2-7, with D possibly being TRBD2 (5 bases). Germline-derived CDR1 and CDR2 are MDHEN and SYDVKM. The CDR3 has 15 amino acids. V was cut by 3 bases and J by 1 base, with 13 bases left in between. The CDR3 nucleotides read TGTGCCAGCAGTTTGCCCTTAGCGAATTCCTACGAGCAGTACTTC. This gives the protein CASSLPLANSYEQYF.

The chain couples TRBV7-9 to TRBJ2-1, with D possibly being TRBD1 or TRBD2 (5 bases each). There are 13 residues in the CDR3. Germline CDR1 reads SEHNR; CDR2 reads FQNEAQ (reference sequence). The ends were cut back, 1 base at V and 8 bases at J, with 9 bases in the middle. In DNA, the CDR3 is TGTGCCAGCAGCTTAGGAGGGGACCATGAGCAGTTCTTC. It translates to CASSLGGDHEQFF. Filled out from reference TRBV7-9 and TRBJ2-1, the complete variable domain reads DTGVSQNPRHKITKRGQNVTFRCDPISEHNRLYWYRQTLGQGPEFLTYFQNEAQLEKSRLLSDRFSAERPKGSFSTLEIQRTEQGDSAMYLCASSLGGDHEQFFGPGTRLTVL.

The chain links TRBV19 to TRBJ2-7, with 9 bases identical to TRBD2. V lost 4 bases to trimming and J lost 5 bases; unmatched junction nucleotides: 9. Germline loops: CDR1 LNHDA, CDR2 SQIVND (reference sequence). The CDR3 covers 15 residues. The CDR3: CASSTRGGAADEQYF. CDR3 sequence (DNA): TGTGCCAGTAGTACCCGCGGGGGGGCGGCCGACGAGCAGTACTTC.